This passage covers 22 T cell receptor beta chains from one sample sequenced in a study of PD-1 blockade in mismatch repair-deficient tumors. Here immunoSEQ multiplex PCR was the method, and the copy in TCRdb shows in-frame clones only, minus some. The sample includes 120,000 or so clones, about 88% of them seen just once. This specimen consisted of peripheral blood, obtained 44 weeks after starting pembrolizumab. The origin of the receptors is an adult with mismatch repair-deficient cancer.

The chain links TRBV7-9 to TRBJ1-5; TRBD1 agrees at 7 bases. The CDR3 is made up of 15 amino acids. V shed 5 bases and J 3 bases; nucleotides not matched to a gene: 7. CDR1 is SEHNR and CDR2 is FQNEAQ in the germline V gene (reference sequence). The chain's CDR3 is CASSTLQGPNQPQHF. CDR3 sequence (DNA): TGTGCCAGCAGCACATTACAGGGGCCCAATCAGCCCCAGCATTTT.

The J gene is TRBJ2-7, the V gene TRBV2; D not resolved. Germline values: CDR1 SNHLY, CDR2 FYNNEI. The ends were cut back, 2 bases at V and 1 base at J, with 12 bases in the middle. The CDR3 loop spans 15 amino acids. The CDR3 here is CASSEYEASSYEQYF. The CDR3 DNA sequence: TGTGCCAGCAGTGAATACGAAGCGTCATCCTACGAGCAGTACTTC.

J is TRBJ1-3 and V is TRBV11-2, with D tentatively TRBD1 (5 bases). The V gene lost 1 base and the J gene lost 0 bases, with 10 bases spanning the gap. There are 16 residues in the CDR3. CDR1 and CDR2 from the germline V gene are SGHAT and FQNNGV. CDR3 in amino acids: CASSLGGGSSGNTIYF. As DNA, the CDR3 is TGTGCCAGCAGCTTAGGCGGGGGAAGCTCTGGAAACACCATATATTTT.

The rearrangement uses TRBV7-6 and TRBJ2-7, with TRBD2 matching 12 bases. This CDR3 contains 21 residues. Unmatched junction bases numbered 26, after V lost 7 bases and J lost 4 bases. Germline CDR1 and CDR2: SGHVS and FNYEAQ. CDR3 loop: CASTAVGQGKLASGRAYEQYF. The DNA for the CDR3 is TGTGCCAGCACCGCGGTGGGACAGGGGAAGTTGGCTAGCGGGAGGGCGTACGAGCAGTACTTC.

The CDR3 DNA is TGTGCCAGCAGTTACTTAGAGGATAGCACAGATACGCAGTATTTT. Translated, it gives CASSYLEDSTDTQYF. The chain links TRBV6-5 to TRBJ2-3; D not certain. The CDR3 contains 15 residues. Germline CDR1 MNHEY, CDR2 SVGAGI. With 1 base removed from V and 0 bases from J, the gap between germline ends came to 8 bases.

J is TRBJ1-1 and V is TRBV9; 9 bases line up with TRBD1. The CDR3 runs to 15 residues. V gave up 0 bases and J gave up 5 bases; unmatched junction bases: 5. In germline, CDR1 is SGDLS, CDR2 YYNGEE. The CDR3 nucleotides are TGTGCCAGCAGCGTAGTCAGGACAGGGGAGACTGAAGCTTTCTTT. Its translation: CASSVVRTGETEAFF.

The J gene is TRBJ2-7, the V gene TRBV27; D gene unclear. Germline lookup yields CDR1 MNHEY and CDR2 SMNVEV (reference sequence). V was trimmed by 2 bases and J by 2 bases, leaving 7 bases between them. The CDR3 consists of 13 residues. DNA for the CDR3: TGTGCCAGCAGTTTAGGAAGAACCTACGAGCAGTACTTC. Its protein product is CASSLGRTYEQYF.

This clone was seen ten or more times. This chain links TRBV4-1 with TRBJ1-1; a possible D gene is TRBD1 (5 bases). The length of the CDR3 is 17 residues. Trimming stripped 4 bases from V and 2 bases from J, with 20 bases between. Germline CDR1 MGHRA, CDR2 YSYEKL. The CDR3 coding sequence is TGCGCCAGCAGCCCCACCCAAGGGATACGGGGCAACACTGAAGCTTTCTTT. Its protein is CASSPTQGIRGNTEAFF.

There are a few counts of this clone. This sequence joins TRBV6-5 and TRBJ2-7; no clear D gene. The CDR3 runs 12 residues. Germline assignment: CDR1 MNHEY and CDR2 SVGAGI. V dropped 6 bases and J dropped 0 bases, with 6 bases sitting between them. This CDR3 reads CASSRNSYEQYF. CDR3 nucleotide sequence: TGTGCCAGCAGCAGGAACTCCTACGAGCAGTACTTC.

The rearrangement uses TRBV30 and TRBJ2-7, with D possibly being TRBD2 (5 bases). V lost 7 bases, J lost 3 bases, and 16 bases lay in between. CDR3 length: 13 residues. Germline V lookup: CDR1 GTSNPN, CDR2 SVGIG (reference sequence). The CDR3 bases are TGTGCCTTGGACTCATACAAAATCTACGAGCAGTACTTC. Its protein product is CALDSYKIYEQYF.

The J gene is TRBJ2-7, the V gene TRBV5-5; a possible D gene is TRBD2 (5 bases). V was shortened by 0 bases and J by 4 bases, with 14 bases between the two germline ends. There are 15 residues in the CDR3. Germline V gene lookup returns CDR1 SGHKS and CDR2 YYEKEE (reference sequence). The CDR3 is CASSLVARRGYEQYF. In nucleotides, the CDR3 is TGTGCCAGCAGCTTGGTTGCCAGGCGAGGGTACGAGCAGTACTTC.

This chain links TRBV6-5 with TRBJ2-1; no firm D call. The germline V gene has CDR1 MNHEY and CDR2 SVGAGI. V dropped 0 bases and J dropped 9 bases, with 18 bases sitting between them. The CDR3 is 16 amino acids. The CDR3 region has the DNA TGTGCCAGCAGTTACTCCCGGCCACATTGGGCCGGTGAGCAGTTCTTC. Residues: CASSYSRPHWAGEQFF.

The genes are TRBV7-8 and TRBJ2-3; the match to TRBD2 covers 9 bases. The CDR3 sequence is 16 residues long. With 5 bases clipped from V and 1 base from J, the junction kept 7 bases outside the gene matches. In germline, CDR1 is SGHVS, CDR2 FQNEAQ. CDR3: CASSTREREGTDTQYF. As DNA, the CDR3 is TGTGCCAGCAGCACGCGAGAGCGGGAGGGCACAGATACGCAGTATTTT.

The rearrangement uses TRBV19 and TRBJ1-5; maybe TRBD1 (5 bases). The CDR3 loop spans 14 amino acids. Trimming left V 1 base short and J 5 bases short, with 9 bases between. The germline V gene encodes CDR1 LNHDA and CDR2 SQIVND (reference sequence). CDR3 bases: TGTGCCAGTAGTATAGTTGGCAGGGATCAGCCCCAGCATTTT. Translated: CASSIVGRDQPQHF.

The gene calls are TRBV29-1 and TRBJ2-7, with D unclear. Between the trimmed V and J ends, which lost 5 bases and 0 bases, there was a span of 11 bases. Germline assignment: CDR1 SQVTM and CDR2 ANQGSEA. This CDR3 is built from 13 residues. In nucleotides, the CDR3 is TGCAGCGTTACAGCCCTAAGCTCCTACGAGCAGTACTTC. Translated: CSVTALSSYEQYF.

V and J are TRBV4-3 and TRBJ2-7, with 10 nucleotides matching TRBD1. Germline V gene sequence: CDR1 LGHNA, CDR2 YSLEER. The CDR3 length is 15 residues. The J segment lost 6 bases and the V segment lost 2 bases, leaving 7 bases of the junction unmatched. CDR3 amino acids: CASSQFGTGDGEQYF. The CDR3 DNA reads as TGCGCCAGCAGCCAATTTGGGACAGGGGACGGCGAGCAGTACTTC.

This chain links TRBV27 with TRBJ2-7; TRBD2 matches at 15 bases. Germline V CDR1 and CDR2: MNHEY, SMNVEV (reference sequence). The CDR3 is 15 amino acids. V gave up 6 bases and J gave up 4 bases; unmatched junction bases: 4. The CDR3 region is CASRLGTSGRYEQYF. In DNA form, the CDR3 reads TGTGCCAGCAGGTTAGGGACTAGCGGGAGGTACGAGCAGTACTTC.

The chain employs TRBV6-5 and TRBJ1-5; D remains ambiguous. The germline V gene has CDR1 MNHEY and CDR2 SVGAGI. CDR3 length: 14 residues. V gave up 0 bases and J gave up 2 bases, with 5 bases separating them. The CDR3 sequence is CASSYSKGNQPQHF. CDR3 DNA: TGTGCCAGCAGTTACTCGAAAGGCAATCAGCCCCAGCATTTT.

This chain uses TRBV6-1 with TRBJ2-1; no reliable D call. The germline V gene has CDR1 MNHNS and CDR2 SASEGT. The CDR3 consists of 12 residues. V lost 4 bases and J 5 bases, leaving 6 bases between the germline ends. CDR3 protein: CASSAYHNEQFF. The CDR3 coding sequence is TGTGCCAGCAGTGCCTACCACAATGAGCAGTTCTTC.

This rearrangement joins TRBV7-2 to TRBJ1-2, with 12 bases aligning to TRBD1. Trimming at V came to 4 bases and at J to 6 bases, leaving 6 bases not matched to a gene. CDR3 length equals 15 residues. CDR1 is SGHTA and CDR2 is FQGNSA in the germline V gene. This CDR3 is CASSWGQGAEDGYTF. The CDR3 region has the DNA TGTGCCAGCAGCTGGGGACAGGGGGCAGAGGATGGCTACACCTTC.

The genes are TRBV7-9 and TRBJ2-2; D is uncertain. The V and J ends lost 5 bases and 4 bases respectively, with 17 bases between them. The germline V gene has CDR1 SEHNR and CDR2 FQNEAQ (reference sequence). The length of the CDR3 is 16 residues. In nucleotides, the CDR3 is TGTGCCAGCAGCGGAGCCGGGTCTCGGACCACCGGGGAGCTGTTTTTT. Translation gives CASSGAGSRTTGELFF. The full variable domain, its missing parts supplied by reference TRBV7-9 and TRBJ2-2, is DTGVSQNPRHKITKRGQNVTFRCDPISEHNRLYWYRQTLGQGPEFLTYFQNEAQLEKSRLLSDRFSAERPKGSFSTLEIQRTEQGDSAMYLCASSGAGSRTTGELFFGEGSRLTVL.

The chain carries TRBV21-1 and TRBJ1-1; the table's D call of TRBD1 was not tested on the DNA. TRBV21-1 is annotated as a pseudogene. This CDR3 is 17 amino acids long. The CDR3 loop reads CASSIPGTGGEDTEAFF. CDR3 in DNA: TGTGCCAGCAGCATCCCCGGGACAGGGGGCGAAGACACTGAAGCTTTCTTT.